This T cell receptor beta chain is drawn from a study of blood T cell repertoires in COVID-19 (dated by TCRdb to about 2020). Regarding the research as a whole: The collaborator samples originated in the United States, Italy and Spain and spanned the acute and convalescent phases of COVID-19. The samples were drawn from two sources: the first 160 participants of the ongoing ImmuneRACE study, and 1,200 or so subjects contributed by 6 global collaborators. The repertoires were released in a freely available public database intended as a resource for research on the immune response to SARS-CoV-2. Nearly every sample came with metadata listing a de-identified subject ID, COVID-19 status, age in years and sex. Deeply sampled blood TCRbeta repertoires from subjects exposed to, actively infected with, or recovered from COVID-19 were included in the dataset. The prospective study material was composed of cDNA or gDNA derived from T cells, B-cell-depleted T cells, or PBMCs. Where HLA class I and class II types were available, the types were taken from metadata supplied by the sample provider, not from assay-based typing.

What the authors observed across the whole study: How much clinical and demographic metadata was included differed by source and by participant, and the metadata was provided uncurated.

With regard to this clone: Its cognate antigen has yet to be identified. Per-nucleotide qualities are absent, and no much larger clonotype sits a single base away.

Participants in the prospective study were enrolled through a virtual design, were aged about 18 to 89 years, and lived in approximately 24 United States geographic areas. In the prospective study, cohorts were assigned on the basis of participant-reported clinical history obtained from a screening survey and a study questionnaire. Recovered participants in ImmuneRACE Cohort 3 were defined as having two consecutive negative NP/OP PCR tests, clearance from a healthcare professional, or resolution of symptoms. Each participant in the prospective study had whole blood, serum and a nasopharyngeal or oropharyngeal swab collected by mobile phlebotomists. Over a roughly 2-month period, participants in the prospective study had the option of providing additional blood draws and questionnaires. Blood samples from the prospective study were shipped frozen or at room temperature prior to DNA extraction. The immunoSEQ Assay, a bias-controlled multiplex PCR, was used to amplify TCRbeta CDR3 regions from genomic DNA. For the original study's pipeline: Nucleated cell counts per sample were estimated from amplification of reference gene primers within the assay. To quantify the absolute abundance of each unique TCRbeta CDR3 rearrangement, sequence reads were collapsed and filtered. For each sample, productive Simpson clonality was calculated as the square root of Simpson's diversity index over productive rearrangements. The immuneACCESS repertoire file appears here via TCRdb, limited to in-frame rearrangements. These files lack a portion of the clones; in checked studies, under half of the deficit traces to unresolved V genes, and the cause of the others is not known. The DNA was the basis for D and trimming; V, J and clone size are from that table. The sample has 150,000 to 200,000 clones on record, more than 65% of them singletons. The top ten hold approximately 7.9% of the sample.

The CDR3 sequence holds 11 residues, the cysteine and phenylalanine included. CDR3 DNA only is kept here, 33 bases in frame from base 1. Trimmed from V: 4 bases; trimmed from J: 12 bases; junction bases lacking a gene match: 5. CDR1 and CDR2 are drawn from the germline V gene: SGHRS, YFSETQ. The specimen sequenced was PBMCs or T cells enriched from blood (not recorded which). The sequence was collected from a man aged 35-49 years who had recovered from COVID-19. The rearranged chain carries TRBV5-1 and TRBJ1-1, with 8 central nucleotides matching TRBD1. The nucleotide sequence is TGCGCCAGCAGCGCGGACAGGGAGTCTTTCTTT. Its coded protein is CASSADRESFF.